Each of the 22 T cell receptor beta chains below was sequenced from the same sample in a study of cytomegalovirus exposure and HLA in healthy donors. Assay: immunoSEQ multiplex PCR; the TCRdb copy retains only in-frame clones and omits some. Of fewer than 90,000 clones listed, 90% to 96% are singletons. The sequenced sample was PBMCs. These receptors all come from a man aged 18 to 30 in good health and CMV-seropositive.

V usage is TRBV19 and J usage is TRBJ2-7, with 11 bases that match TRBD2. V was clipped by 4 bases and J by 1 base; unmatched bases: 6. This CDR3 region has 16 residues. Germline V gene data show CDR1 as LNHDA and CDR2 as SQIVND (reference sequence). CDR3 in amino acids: CASSTNRLAGSYEQYF. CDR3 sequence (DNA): TGTGCCAGTAGTACTAACCGACTAGCGGGGTCCTACGAGCAGTACTTC.

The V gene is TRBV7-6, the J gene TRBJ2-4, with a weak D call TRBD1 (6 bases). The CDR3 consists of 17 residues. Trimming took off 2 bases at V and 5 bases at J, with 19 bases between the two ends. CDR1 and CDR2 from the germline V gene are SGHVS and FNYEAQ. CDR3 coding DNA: TGTGCCAGCAGCTTACCAAGGGGGTCAACTTCCCAAAACATTCAGTACTTC. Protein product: CASSLPRGSTSQNIQYF.

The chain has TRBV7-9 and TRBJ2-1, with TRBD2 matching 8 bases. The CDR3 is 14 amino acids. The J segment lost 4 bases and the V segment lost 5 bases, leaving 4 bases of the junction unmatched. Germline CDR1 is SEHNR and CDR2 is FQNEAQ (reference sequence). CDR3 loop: CASSLLAVYNEQFF. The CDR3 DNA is TGTGCCAGCAGCCTACTAGCGGTGTACAATGAGCAGTTCTTC.

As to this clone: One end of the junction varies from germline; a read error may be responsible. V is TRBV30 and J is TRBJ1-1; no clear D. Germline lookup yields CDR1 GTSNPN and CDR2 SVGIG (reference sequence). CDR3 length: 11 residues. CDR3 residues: CACEVGRGPGF. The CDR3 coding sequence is TGTGCCTGTGAGGTTGGGCGAGGGCCCGGGTTT.

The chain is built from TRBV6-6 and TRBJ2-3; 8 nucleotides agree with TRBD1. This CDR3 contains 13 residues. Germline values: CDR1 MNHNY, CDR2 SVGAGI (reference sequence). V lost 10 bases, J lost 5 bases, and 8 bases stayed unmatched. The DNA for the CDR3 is TGTGCCACCGCGACAGGGGAGAAAGATACGCAGTATTTT. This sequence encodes CATATGEKDTQYF.

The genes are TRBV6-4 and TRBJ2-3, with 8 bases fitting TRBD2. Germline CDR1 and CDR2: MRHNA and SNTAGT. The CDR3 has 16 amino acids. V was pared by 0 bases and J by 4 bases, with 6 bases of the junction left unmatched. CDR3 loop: CASSDSAGAGSDTQYF. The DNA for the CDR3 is TGTGCCAGCAGTGACTCAGCGGGAGCTGGGTCAGATACGCAGTATTTT.

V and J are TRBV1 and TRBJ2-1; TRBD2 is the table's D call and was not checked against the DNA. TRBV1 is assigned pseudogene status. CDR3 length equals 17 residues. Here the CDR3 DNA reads TGCACCAGCAGCCCCCCCAGACTAGCGGGAGGGCCGAATGAGCAGTTCTTC. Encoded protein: CTSSPPRLAGGPNEQFF.

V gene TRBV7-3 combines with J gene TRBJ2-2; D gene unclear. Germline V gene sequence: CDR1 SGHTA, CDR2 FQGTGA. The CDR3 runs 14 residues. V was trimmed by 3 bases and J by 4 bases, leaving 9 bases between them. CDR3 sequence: CASSFSSVTGELFF. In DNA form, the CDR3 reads TGTGCCAGCAGCTTCTCTAGTGTCACCGGGGAGCTGTTTTTT.

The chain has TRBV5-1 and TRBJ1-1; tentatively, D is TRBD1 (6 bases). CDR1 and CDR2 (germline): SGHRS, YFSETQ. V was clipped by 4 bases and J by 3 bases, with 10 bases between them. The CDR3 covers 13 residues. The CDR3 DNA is TGCGCCAGCAGCACAGGGCGGGACACTGAAGCTTTCTTT. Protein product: CASSTGRDTEAFF.

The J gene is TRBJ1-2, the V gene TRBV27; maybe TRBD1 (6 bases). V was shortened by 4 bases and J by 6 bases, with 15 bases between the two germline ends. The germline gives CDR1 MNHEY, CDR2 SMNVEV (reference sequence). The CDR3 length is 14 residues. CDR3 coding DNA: TGTGCCAGCAGTTCTAGCCAGTACAGGGATGGCTACACCTTC. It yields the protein CASSSSQYRDGYTF.

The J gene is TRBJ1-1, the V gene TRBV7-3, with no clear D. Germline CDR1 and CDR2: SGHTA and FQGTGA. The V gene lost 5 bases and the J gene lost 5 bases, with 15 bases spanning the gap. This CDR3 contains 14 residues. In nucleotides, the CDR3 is TGTGCCAGCAGCAGCCGGGGTCTGGGGACTGAAGCTTTCTTT. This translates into CASSSRGLGTEAFF.

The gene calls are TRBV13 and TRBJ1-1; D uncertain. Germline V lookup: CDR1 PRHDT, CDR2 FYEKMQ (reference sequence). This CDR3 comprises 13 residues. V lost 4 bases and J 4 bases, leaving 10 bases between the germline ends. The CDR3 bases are TGTGCCAGCAGCTCTCGGGGAGGCACTGAAGCTTTCTTT. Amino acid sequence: CASSSRGGTEAFF. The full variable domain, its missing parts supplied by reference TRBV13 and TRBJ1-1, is AAGVIQSPRHLIKEKRETATLKCYPIPRHDTVYWYQQGPGQDPQFLISFYEKMQSDKGSIPDRFSAQQFSDYHSELNMSSLELGDSALYFCASSSRGGTEAFFGQGTRLTVV.

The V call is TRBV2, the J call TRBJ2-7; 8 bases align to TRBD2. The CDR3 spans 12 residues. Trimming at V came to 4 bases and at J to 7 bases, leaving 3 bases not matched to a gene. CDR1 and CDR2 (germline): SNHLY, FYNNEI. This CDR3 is CASSGRGAEQYF. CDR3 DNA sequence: TGTGCCAGCAGTGGGCGGGGGGCTGAGCAGTACTTC.

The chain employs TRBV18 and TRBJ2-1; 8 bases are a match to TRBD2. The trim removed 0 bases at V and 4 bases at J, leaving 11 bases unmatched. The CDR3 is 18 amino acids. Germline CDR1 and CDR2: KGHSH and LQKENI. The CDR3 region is CASSPPETSALRYNEQFF. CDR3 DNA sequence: TGTGCCAGCTCACCACCTGAGACTAGCGCCCTTCGGTACAATGAGCAGTTCTTC.

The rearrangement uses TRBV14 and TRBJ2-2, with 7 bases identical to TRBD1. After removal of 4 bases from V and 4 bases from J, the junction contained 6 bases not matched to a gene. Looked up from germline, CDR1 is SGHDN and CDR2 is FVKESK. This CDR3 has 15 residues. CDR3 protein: CASSRRTGSTGELFF. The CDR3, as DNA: TGTGCCAGCAGCCGCCGGACAGGAAGCACCGGGGAGCTGTTTTTT.

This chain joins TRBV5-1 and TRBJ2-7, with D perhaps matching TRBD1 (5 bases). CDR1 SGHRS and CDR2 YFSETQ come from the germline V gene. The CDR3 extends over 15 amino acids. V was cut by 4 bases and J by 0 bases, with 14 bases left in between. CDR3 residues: CASSRTDRTSYEQYF. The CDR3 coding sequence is TGCGCCAGCAGCCGCACCGACAGAACCTCCTACGAGCAGTACTTC.

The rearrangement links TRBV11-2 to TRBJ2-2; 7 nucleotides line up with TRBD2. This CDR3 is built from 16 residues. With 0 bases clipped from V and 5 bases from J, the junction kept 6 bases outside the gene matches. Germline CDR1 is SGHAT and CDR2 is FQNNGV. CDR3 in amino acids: CASSLDLQGGTGELFF. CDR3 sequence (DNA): TGTGCCAGCAGCTTAGATCTCCAGGGAGGGACCGGGGAGCTGTTTTTT.

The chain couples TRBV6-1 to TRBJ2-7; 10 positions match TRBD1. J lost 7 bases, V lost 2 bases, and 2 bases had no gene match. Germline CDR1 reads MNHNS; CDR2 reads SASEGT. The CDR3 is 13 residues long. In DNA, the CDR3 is TGTGCCAGCAGTGAACGGACAGGGGGGGAGCAGTACTTC. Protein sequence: CASSERTGGEQYF.

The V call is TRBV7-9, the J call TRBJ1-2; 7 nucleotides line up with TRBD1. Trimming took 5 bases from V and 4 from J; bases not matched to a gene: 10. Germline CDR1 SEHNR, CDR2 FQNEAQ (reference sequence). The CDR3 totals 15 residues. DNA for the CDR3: TGTGCCAGCAGCCTCCCGGGACAGAGAGTCTATGGCTACACCTTC. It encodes CASSLPGQRVYGYTF.

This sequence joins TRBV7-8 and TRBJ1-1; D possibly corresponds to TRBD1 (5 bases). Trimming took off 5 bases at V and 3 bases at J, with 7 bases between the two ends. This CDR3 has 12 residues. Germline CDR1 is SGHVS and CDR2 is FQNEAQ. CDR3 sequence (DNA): TGTGCCAGCAGCCCAGGGTACACTGAAGCTTTCTTT. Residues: CASSPGYTEAFF.

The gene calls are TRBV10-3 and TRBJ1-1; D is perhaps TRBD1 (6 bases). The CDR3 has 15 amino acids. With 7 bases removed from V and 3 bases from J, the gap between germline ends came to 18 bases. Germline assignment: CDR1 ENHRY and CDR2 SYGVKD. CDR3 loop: CAITEADRSDTEAFF. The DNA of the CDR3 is TGTGCCATCACCGAGGCCGACAGGTCTGACACTGAAGCTTTCTTT.

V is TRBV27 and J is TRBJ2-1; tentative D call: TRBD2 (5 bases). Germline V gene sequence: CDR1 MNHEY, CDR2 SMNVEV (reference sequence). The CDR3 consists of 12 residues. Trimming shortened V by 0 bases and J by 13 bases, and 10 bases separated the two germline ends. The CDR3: CASSLSGSPQFF. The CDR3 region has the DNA TGTGCCAGCAGTTTATCGGGGAGCCCCCAGTTCTTC.